Following are 25 T cell receptor beta chains from one sample sequenced in a study of cytomegalovirus exposure and HLA in healthy donors. 60 Vbeta and 13 Jbeta primers were used in PCR. The table came from immunoSEQ multiplex PCR; TCRdb's copy has only in-frame clones and leaves some out. The table includes fewer than 250,000 clones, around 75% detected once. The sequenced sample consisted of PBMCs. Receptors were obtained from a woman in her thirties in good health and CMV-seronegative.

This clone came up a few times. The chain couples TRBV5-1 to TRBJ1-4, with D maybe TRBD1 (5 bases). Per germline, CDR1 SGHRS and CDR2 YFSETQ. V dropped 5 bases and J dropped 5 bases, with 10 bases sitting between them. This CDR3 is built from 13 residues. The CDR3 DNA is TGCGCCAGCAGGACAGACGGAAATGAAAAACTGTTTTTT. This sequence encodes CASRTDGNEKLFF.

The genes are TRBV7-2 and TRBJ2-4, with 8 bases lining up with TRBD2. CDR3 length: 14 amino acids. Germline CDR1 SGHTA, CDR2 FQGNSA. The junction had 6 bases not matched to a gene; V was cut back by 5 bases and J by 6 bases. The CDR3, as DNA: TGTGCCAGCAGCCCGGGACTAGGCAGAAACATTCAGTACTTC. It encodes CASSPGLGRNIQYF.

With respect to this clone: A junction boundary mismatches the germline segment, possibly from a read error. This chain joins TRBV7-8 and TRBJ2-7; 10 bases agree with TRBD2. Germline loops: CDR1 SGHVS, CDR2 FQNEAQ. The CDR3 has 17 residues. The CDR3 DNA reads TGTGCCAGCGGCTTAGGTGGCGGAGCGGGAGGGCCTGGCGAGCAGTACTTC. Its translation is CASGLGGGAGGPGEQYF.

This clone was detected only a few times. The chain employs TRBV5-1 and TRBJ2-7; D is uncertain. Looked up from germline, CDR1 is SGHRS and CDR2 is YFSETQ. Trimming removed 0 bases at V and 6 bases at J, with 13 bases between. The CDR3 has 14 amino acids. The CDR3 DNA reads as TGCGCCAGCAGCTTGGGGCAGGAATCGCTCGAGCAGTACTTC. Translated: CASSLGQESLEQYF.

V and J are TRBV9 and TRBJ2-1, with D possibly matching TRBD2 (5 bases). The CDR3 consists of 14 residues. Per germline, CDR1 SGDLS and CDR2 YYNGEE. Trimming shortened V by 0 bases and J by 8 bases, and 12 bases separated the two germline ends. The CDR3 DNA sequence: TGTGCCAGCAGCGTAGGCAAGGGCGGGTATGAGCAGTTCTTC. It is translated as CASSVGKGGYEQFF.

The J gene is TRBJ2-7, the V gene TRBV7-9, with D uncertain. Germline loops: CDR1 SEHNR, CDR2 FQNEAQ (reference sequence). The CDR3 is 12 residues long. V shed 4 bases and J shed 3 bases, with 7 bases lying between them. The CDR3 coding sequence is TGTGCCAGCAGCTCAATGCGCTACGAGCAGTACTTC. As protein: CASSSMRYEQYF.

The chain uses TRBV2 and TRBJ1-5; a possible D gene is TRBD1 (5 bases). Germline CDR1 and CDR2: SNHLY and FYNNEI. CDR3 length equals 13 residues. V was trimmed by 6 bases and J by 5 bases, leaving 11 bases between them. The CDR3 loop is CASSQGLDQPQHF. The DNA of the CDR3 is TGTGCCAGCAGCCAGGGATTGGATCAGCCCCAGCATTTT.

The gene calls are TRBV6-6 and TRBJ1-5; 7 positions agree with TRBD1. Germline CDR1 reads MNHNY; CDR2 reads SVGAGI (reference sequence). V was clipped by 5 bases and J by 4 bases; unmatched bases: 5. This CDR3 spans 14 amino acids. The DNA of the CDR3 is TGTGCCAGCAGTGCGACAGGGAAAAATCAGCCCCAGCATTTT. It translates to CASSATGKNQPQHF.

This chain joins TRBV10-3 and TRBJ1-4, with a possible D match to TRBD1 (6 bases). CDR1 is ENHRY and CDR2 is SYGVKD in the germline V gene. The V end was cut by 4 bases, the J end by 5 bases, with 8 bases between. There are 13 residues in the CDR3. The CDR3 sequence is CAISGGHNEKLFF. In DNA form, the CDR3 reads TGTGCCATCAGTGGGGGACACAATGAAAAACTGTTTTTT.

The chain links TRBV27 to TRBJ1-1; the D gene is possibly TRBD1 (5 bases). The V and J ends lost 5 bases and 0 bases respectively, with 13 bases between them. In germline, CDR1 is MNHEY, CDR2 SMNVEV (reference sequence). The CDR3 totals 15 residues. CDR3 sequence (DNA): TGTGCCAGCAGTCCCCTCGACAGAATGAACACTGAAGCTTTCTTT. This translates into CASSPLDRMNTEAFF.

The chain joins TRBV13 to TRBJ2-5; D call uncertain. Germline V CDR1 and CDR2: PRHDT, FYEKMQ (reference sequence). The CDR3 totals 12 residues. V gave up 5 bases and J gave up 5 bases, with 9 bases separating them. CDR3 sequence reads: CASSTLSETQYF. The DNA of the CDR3 is TGTGCCAGCAGCACCCTTAGTGAGACCCAGTACTTC.

This chain uses TRBV7-3 with TRBJ1-1; D unclear. V lost 1 base to trimming and J lost 4 bases, with 10 bases between them. CDR1 and CDR2 from the germline V gene are SGHTA and FQGTGA. The CDR3 runs to 14 residues. The CDR3 here is CASSLNGVSTEAFF. The CDR3 DNA sequence: TGTGCCAGCAGCTTAAACGGGGTGAGCACTGAAGCTTTCTTT. Using reference TRBV7-3 and TRBJ1-1 for the parts outside the CDR3, the full variable domain is GAGVSQTPSNKVTEKGKYVELRCDPISGHTALYWYRQSLGQGPEFLIYFQGTGAADDSGLPNDRFFAVRPEGSVSTLKIQRTERGDSAVYLCASSLNGVSTEAFFGQGTRLTVV.

This chain connects TRBV6-5 to TRBJ2-7; 8 nucleotides align to TRBD2. The CDR3 loop spans 14 amino acids. From germline, CDR1 is MNHEY and CDR2 SVGAGI. Trimming took 2 bases from V and 3 from J; bases not matched to a gene: 3. The CDR3, as DNA: TGTGCCAGCAGTTACGGGGGACTAGGCTACGAGCAGTACTTC. This sequence encodes CASSYGGLGYEQYF.

This rearrangement joins TRBV5-7 to TRBJ1-1; D may be TRBD1 (6 bases). TRBV5-7 is an ORF, and what it does is uncertain. The V and J ends lost 4 bases and 5 bases respectively, with 9 bases between them. CDR3 length equals 12 residues. CDR3 coding DNA: TGTGCCAGCAGCCAGGGGCAAACTGAAGCTTTCTTT. It codes for CASSQGQTEAFF.

CDR3 sequence: CASSRGLALEQYF. The CDR3 region has the DNA TGTGCCAGTAGCCGGGGACTAGCGCTCGAGCAGTACTTC. The chain has TRBV19 and TRBJ2-7; TRBD2 agrees at 10 bases. Trimming cost V 6 bases and J 6 bases; bases outside gene matches: 5. The CDR3 contains 13 residues. CDR1 is LNHDA, CDR2 SQIVND, per germline (reference sequence).

Note on this clone: Relative to the germline gene, one junction end is altered; a read error may explain this. CDR3 DNA: TGTGCCATCAGCTCCCGGATTGGACTAGCGGGAAGTACAGATACGCAGTATTTT. It is translated as CAISSRIGLAGSTDTQYF. The chain links TRBV5-6 to TRBJ2-3; 12 bases agree with TRBD2. Germline-derived CDR1 and CDR2 are SGHDT and YYEEEE. The CDR3 has 18 amino acids.

The CDR3 region is CASSPRTYSTDTQYF. The CDR3 coding sequence is TGTGCCAGCAGCCCGCGTACCTATAGCACAGATACGCAGTATTTT. The J gene is TRBJ2-3, the V gene TRBV7-9; D unresolved. The CDR3 consists of 15 residues. V shed 5 bases and J shed 0 bases, with 12 bases lying between them. The germline gives CDR1 SEHNR, CDR2 FQNEAQ (reference sequence).

The chain has TRBV5-4 and TRBJ2-3; possibly TRBD1 for D (6 bases). In germline, CDR1 is SGHNT, CDR2 YYREEE (reference sequence). CDR3 size: 16 residues. The V end was cut by 3 bases, the J end by 0 bases, with 14 bases between. CDR3 residues: CASSWGPSSSTDTQYF. The CDR3 DNA is TGTGCCAGCAGCTGGGGGCCATCCTCTAGCACAGATACGCAGTATTTT. The full variable domain, rest sourced from reference TRBV5-4 and TRBJ2-3, is ETGVTQSPTHLIKTRGQQVTLRCSSQSGHNTVSWYQQALGQGPQFIFQYYREEENGRGNFPPRFSGLQFPNYSSELNVNALELDDSALYLCASSWGPSSSTDTQYFGPGTRLTVL.

This chain links TRBV2 with TRBJ1-5; TRBD1 might be the D (6 bases). Germline-derived CDR1 and CDR2 are SNHLY and FYNNEI. The CDR3 totals 12 residues. Trimming left V 6 bases short and J 11 bases short, with 14 bases between. CDR3 amino acids: CASSVDSSTQHF. In DNA, the CDR3 is TGTGCCAGCAGCGTGGACAGCTCGACCCAGCATTTT. Looking up the rest from reference TRBV2 and TRBJ1-5 gives the full variable domain: EPEVTQTPSHQVTQMGQEVILRCVPISNHLYFYWYRQILGQKVEFLVSFYNNEISEKSEIFDDQFSVERPDGSNFTLKIRSTKLEDSAMYFCASSVDSSTQHFGDGTRLSIL.

This clone has only a few counts. Other nucleotide sequences from this sample produce the same CDR3. The chain is built from TRBV9 and TRBJ2-5, with D possibly being TRBD2 (6 bases). The CDR3 is 14 amino acids. V was clipped by 0 bases and J by 1 base, with 7 bases between them. CDR1 and CDR2 from the germline V gene are SGDLS and YYNGEE. DNA of the CDR3: TGTGCCAGCAGCGTAGGGCGGGGCCAAGAGACCCAGTACTTC. It yields the protein CASSVGRGQETQYF.

This chain joins TRBV27 and TRBJ1-5; D not resolved. The germline V gene has CDR1 MNHEY and CDR2 SMNVEV (reference sequence). Trimming took 9 bases from V and 7 from J, leaving 16 bases between them. This CDR3 is 13 amino acids long. CDR3 protein: CASPTGWIQPQHF. The CDR3 DNA follows: TGTGCCAGTCCTACGGGTTGGATCCAGCCCCAGCATTTT.

This chain links TRBV6-4 with TRBJ1-2; 9 bases match TRBD1. The germline V gene has CDR1 MRHNA and CDR2 SNTAGT. This CDR3 spans 13 amino acids. V lost 6 bases, J lost 6 bases, and 5 bases stayed unmatched. In DNA form, the CDR3 reads TGTGCCAGCAGAGAAGGACAGGGGAATGGCTACACCTTC. Residues: CASREGQGNGYTF.

The gene calls are TRBV19 and TRBJ1-2, with 8 bases matching TRBD1. V shed 5 bases and J 5 bases; nucleotides not matched to a gene: 10. CDR3 size: 15 residues. CDR1 is LNHDA, CDR2 SQIVND, per germline (reference sequence). The CDR3 DNA reads as TGTGCCAGTAGTGCGGACAGGGAATTGCTTTATGGCTACACCTTC. It encodes CASSADRELLYGYTF.

The chain employs TRBV29-1 and TRBJ2-3; D might be TRBD1 (5 bases). Trimming pared 5 bases from V and 0 bases from J, leaving 9 bases between. The CDR3 runs to 13 residues. The germline V gene has CDR1 SQVTM and CDR2 ANQGSEA. The CDR3 DNA reads as TGCAGCGTTAAGGGGCGCAGCACAGATACGCAGTATTTT. Translated, it gives CSVKGRSTDTQYF.

The rearrangement joins TRBV5-1 to TRBJ2-3, with D unclear. This CDR3 is 14 amino acids long. V lost 6 bases to trimming and J lost 2 bases, with 13 bases between them. CDR1 is SGHRS, CDR2 YFSETQ, per germline. This CDR3 reads CASTMSRVTDTQYF. In nucleotides, the CDR3 is TGCGCCAGCACCATGTCTCGGGTCACAGATACGCAGTATTTT.